A single sample is the source of the 4 T cell receptor beta chains below, sequenced in a study of cytomegalovirus exposure and HLA in healthy donors. 13 Jbeta primers and 60 Vbeta primers were used for the PCR. Produced via immunoSEQ multiplex PCR; TCRdb's table is partial and in-frame only. The data contain some 180,000 clones, roughly 88% of them singletons. Sequenced: PBMCs. These receptors all come from a girl aged 2-10 years in good health and CMV-seropositive.

The V gene is TRBV5-1, the J gene TRBJ1-2; possible D gene TRBD1, 5 bases. The CDR3 covers 15 residues. CDR1 and CDR2 (germline): SGHRS, YFSETQ. The ends were cut back, 4 bases at V and 6 bases at J, with 19 bases in the middle. CDR3 residues: CASSLGPTGPNGYTF. DNA for the CDR3: TGCGCCAGCAGCCTAGGACCAACAGGACCCAATGGCTACACCTTC.

The chain combines TRBV4-1 with TRBJ1-1; TRBD1 is a possible D gene (6 bases). This CDR3 is 16 amino acids long. The V gene lost 3 bases and the J gene lost 2 bases, with 16 bases spanning the gap. CDR1 and CDR2 from the germline V gene are MGHRA and YSYEKL. DNA for the CDR3: TGCGCCAGCAGCCATCCAGGGGTACAGGGAAACACTGAAGCTTTCTTT. Translating gives CASSHPGVQGNTEAFF.

The V gene is TRBV6-1, the J gene TRBJ1-5, with TRBD1 matching 9 bases. The CDR3 has 16 residues. The ends lost 4 bases at V and 4 bases at J; junction bases unmatched: 8. Germline V gene lookup returns CDR1 MNHNS and CDR2 SASEGT. CDR3 nucleotides: TGTGCCAGCAGTGCTCGTCCGGACAGGGGAAATCAGCCCCAGCATTTT. Protein product: CASSARPDRGNQPQHF.

The chain uses TRBV30 and TRBJ1-5; TRBD1 agrees at 9 bases. V dropped 4 bases and J dropped 5; count of bases not matched to a gene: 9. The germline CDR1 and CDR2 sequences are GTSNPN and SVGIG (reference sequence). The CDR3 runs to 15 residues. CDR3 sequence reads: CAWTLTGGRDQPQHF. The CDR3 region has the DNA TGTGCCTGGACCCTAACAGGGGGCCGAGATCAGCCCCAGCATTTT.